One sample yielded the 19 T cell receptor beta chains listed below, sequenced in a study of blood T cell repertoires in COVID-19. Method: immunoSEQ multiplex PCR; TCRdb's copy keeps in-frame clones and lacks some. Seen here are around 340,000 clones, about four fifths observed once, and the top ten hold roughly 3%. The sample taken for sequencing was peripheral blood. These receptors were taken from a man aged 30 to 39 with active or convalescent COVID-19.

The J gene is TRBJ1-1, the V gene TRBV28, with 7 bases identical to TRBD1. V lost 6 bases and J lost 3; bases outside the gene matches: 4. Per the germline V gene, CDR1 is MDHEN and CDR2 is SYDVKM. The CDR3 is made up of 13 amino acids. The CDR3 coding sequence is TGTGCCAGCAGGGGGACAGCCCACACTGAAGCTTTCTTT. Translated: CASRGTAHTEAFF.

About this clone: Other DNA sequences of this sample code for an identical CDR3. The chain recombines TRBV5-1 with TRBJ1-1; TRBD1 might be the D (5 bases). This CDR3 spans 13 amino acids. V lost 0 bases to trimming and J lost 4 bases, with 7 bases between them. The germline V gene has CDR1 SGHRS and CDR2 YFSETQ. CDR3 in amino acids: CASSLGGSTEAFF. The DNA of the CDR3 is TGCGCCAGCAGCTTGGGGGGCAGCACTGAAGCTTTCTTT.

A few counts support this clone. CDR3 in amino acids: CASSRARSGNTIYF. The CDR3 DNA sequence: TGCGCCAGCAGCCGAGCCAGGTCTGGAAACACCATATATTTT. The chain recombines TRBV4-1 with TRBJ1-3; D is unclear. V was pared by 4 bases and J by 1 base, with 8 bases between. This CDR3 has 14 amino acids. Germline V gene lookup returns CDR1 MGHRA and CDR2 YSYEKL.

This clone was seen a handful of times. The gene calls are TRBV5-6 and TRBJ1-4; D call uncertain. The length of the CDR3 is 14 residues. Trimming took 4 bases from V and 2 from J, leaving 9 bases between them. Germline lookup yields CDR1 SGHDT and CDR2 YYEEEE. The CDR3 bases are TGTGCCAGCAGCACGGGATTGACTAATGAAAAACTGTTTTTT. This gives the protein CASSTGLTNEKLFF. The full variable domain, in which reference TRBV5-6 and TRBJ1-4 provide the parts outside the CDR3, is DAGVTQSPTHLIKTRGQQVTLRCSPKSGHDTVSWYQQALGQGPQFIFQYYEEEERQRGNFPDRFSGHQFPNYSSELNVNALLLGDSALYLCASSTGLTNEKLFFGSGTQLSVL.

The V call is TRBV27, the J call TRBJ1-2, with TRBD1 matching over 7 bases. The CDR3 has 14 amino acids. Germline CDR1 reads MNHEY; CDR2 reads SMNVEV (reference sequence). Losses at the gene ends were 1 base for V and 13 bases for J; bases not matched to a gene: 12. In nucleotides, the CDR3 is TGTGCCAGCAGTTTATTCTCGACAGGGCGCGCCGCCACCTTC. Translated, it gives CASSLFSTGRAATF.

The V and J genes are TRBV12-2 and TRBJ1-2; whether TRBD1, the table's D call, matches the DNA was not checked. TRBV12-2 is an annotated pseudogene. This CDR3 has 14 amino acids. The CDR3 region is CASRFPPGIDGYTF. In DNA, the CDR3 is TGTGCAAGTCGATTCCCCCCAGGGATCGATGGCTACACCTTC.

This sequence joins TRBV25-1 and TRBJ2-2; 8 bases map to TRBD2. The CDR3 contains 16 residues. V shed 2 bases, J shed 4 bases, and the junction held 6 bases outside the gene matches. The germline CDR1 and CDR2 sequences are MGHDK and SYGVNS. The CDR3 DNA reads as TGTGCCAGCAGTGAAGCGGGGGGCCTAGGCACCGGGGAGCTGTTTTTT. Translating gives CASSEAGGLGTGELFF.

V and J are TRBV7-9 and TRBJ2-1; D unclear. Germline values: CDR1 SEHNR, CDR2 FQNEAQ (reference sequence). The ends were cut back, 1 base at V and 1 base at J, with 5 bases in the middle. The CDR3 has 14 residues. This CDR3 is CASSLDGSYNEQFF. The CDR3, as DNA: TGTGCCAGCAGCTTAGACGGGTCCTACAATGAGCAGTTCTTC.

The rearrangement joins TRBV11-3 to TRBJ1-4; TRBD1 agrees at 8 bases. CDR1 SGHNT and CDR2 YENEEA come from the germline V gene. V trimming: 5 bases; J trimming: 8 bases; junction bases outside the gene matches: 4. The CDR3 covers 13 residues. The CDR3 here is CASSRQGWEKLFF. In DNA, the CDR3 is TGTGCCAGCAGCAGACAGGGGTGGGAAAAACTGTTTTTT.

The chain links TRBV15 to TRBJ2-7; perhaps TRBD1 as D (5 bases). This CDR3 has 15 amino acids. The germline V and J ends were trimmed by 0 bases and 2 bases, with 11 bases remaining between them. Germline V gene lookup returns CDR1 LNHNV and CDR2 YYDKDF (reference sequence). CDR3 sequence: CATSRDPRVAYEQYF. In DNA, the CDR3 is TGTGCCACCAGCAGAGATCCCAGGGTGGCCTACGAGCAGTACTTC.

The CDR3 DNA reads as TGTGCCAGCAGCCCACAGGGGAGCACAGATACGCAGTATTTT. Residues: CASSPQGSTDTQYF. The chain links TRBV4-2 to TRBJ2-3, with 7 bases that match TRBD1. Looked up from germline, CDR1 is LGHNA and CDR2 is YNFKEQ. CDR3 size: 14 residues. The junction had 1 base not matched to a gene; V was cut back by 4 bases and J by 0 bases.

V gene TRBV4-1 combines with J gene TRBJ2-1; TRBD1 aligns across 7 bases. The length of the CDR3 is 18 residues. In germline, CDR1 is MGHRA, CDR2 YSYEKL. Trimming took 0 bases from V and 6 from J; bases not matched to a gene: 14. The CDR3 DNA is TGCGCCAGCAGCCAAGAATGGATTTCGGGGACAGTCTCCAATGAGCAGTTCTTC. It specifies CASSQEWISGTVSNEQFF.

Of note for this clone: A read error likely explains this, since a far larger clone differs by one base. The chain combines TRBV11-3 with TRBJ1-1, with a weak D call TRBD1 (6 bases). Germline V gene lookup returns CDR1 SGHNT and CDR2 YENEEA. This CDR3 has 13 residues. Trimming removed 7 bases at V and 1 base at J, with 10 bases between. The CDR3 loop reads CASTLQGNTEAFF. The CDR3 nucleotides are TGTGCCAGCACTCTACAGGGGAACACTGAAGCTTTCTTT.

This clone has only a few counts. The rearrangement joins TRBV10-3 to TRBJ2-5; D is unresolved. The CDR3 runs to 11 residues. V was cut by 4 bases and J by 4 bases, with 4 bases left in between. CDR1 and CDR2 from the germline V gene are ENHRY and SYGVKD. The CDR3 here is CAISAGETQYF. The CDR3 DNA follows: TGTGCCATCAGTGCCGGAGAGACCCAGTACTTC.

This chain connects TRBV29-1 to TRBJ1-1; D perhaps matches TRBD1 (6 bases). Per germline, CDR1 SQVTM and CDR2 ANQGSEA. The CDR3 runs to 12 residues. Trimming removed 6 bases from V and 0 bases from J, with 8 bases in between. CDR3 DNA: TGCAGCGTACAGGGCATGAACACTGAAGCTTTCTTT. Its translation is CSVQGMNTEAFF.

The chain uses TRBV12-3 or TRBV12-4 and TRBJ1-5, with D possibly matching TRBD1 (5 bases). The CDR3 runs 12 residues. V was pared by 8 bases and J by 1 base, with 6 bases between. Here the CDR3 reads CASRGSNQPQHF. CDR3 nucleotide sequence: TGTGCCAGCCGGGGGAGCAATCAGCCCCAGCATTTT.

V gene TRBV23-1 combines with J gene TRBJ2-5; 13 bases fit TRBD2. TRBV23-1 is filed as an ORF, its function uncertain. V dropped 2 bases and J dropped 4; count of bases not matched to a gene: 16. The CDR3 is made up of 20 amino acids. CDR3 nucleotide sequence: TGCGCCAGCAGTCAAGCGGGGGGACTAGCGGGGCAAACCAAACGAGAGACCCAGTACTTC. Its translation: CASSQAGGLAGQTKRETQYF.

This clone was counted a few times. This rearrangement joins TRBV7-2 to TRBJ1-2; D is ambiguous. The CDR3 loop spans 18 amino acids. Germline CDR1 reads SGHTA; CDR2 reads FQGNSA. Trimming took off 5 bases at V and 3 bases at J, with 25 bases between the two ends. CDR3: CASSQLDGDRHPYYGYTF. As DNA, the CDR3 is TGTGCCAGCAGCCAGCTAGACGGGGATCGCCACCCTTACTATGGCTACACCTTC. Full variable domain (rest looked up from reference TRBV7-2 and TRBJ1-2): GAGVSQSPSNKVTEKGKDVELRCDPISGHTALYWYRQSLGQGLEFLIYFQGNSAPDKSGLPSDRFSAERTGGSVSTLTIQRTQQEDSAVYLCASSQLDGDRHPYYGYTFGSGTRLTVV.

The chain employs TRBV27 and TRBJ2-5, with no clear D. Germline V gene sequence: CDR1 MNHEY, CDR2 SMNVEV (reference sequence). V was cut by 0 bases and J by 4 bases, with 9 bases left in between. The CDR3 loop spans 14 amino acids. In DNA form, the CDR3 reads TGTGCCAGCAGTTTATCGCTGACTTCAGAGACCCAGTACTTC. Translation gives CASSLSLTSETQYF.